The next 10 T cell receptor beta chains were all read from a single sample in a study of early T cells in non-severe SARS-CoV-2 infection. TCRdb recomputed calls from the 5' RACE reads with MiXCR, one row per CDR3 protein. The data hold 90,000 or so distinct CDR3 sequences, with 15% observed a single time. Sequencing was carried out using whole blood. These receptors originate from an adult who was a healthcare worker with PCR-confirmed SARS-CoV-2 infection or an uninfected control (not recorded which).

This clonotype was observed a few times. V usage is TRBV14 and J usage is TRBJ1-4; D is unclear. The CDR3 has 14 amino acids. Germline CDR1 and CDR2: SGHDN and FVKESK. Between the trimmed V and J ends, which lost 4 bases and 5 bases, there was a span of 11 bases. CDR3 DNA sequence: TGTGCCAGCAGCCCGGGGAATCAGAATGAAAAACTGTTTTTT. Amino acids: CASSPGNQNEKLFF.

This clonotype was observed many times. This chain links TRBV10-2 with TRBJ2-2; D is unclear. Germline V CDR1 and CDR2: WSHSY, SAAADI. Trimming removed 7 bases from V and 0 bases from J, with 3 bases in between. CDR3 size: 12 residues. The CDR3 sequence is CASTANTGELFF. The CDR3 DNA sequence: TGCGCCAGCACAGCGAACACCGGGGAGCTGTTTTTT.

This chain uses TRBV6-5 with TRBJ2-1, with TRBD2 matching 10 bases. J gave up 4 bases and V 6 bases, and 12 bases lay outside the gene matches. The CDR3 extends over 17 amino acids. The germline CDR1 and CDR2 sequences are MNHEY and SVGAGI. The CDR3 protein is CASSLQRVSGRYNEQFF. In DNA form, the CDR3 reads TGTGCCAGCAGCCTTCAAAGGGTTAGCGGGAGGTACAATGAGCAGTTCTTC.

This clonotype occurred many times. This chain uses TRBV20-1 with TRBJ2-7; TRBD1 aligns across 12 bases. The CDR3 spans 13 residues. V shed 6 bases and J 6 bases; nucleotides not matched to a gene: 6. Germline V gene data show CDR1 as DFQATT and CDR2 as SNEGSKA (reference sequence). Here the CDR3 DNA reads TGCAGTGCCTGGGACAGGGGGCATGGCGAGCAGTACTTC. Translation: CSAWDRGHGEQYF.

This clonotype was detected only a few times. The chain combines TRBV7-7 with TRBJ2-5; 9 bases agree with TRBD2. Per germline, CDR1 SSHAT and CDR2 FNYEAQ (reference sequence). The trim removed 5 bases at V and 1 base at J, leaving 5 bases unmatched. This CDR3 spans 15 amino acids. For the CDR3, the DNA is TGTGCCAGCAGCCTGGGACTAGCCTTCCAAGAGACCCAGTACTTC. This translates into CASSLGLAFQETQYF.

This clonotype came up many times. The rearrangement links TRBV13 to TRBJ2-7; D is unclear. Germline CDR1 is PRHDT and CDR2 is FYEKMQ (reference sequence). Deletions cut 10 bases from V and 2 bases from J, with 18 bases between. CDR3 length: 14 amino acids. CDR3 DNA sequence: TGTGCCACATCACTGGTGACTGCCCCCTACGAGCAGTACTTC. Encoded protein: CATSLVTAPYEQYF.

This clonotype turned up a few times. This chain links TRBV2 with TRBJ2-2; the D gene is possibly TRBD2 (6 bases). Trimming stripped 4 bases from V and 5 bases from J, with 11 bases between. The germline CDR1 and CDR2 sequences are SNHLY and FYNNEI. The CDR3 runs 14 residues. Here the CDR3 reads CASSGTTLTGELFF. CDR3 in DNA: TGTGCCAGCAGTGGGACTACCTTAACCGGGGAGCTGTTTTTT.

This clonotype was recorded many times. The chain is built from TRBV30 and TRBJ2-1; 10 bases are a match to TRBD1. Germline-derived CDR1 and CDR2 are GTSNPN and SVGIG (reference sequence). The V and J ends lost 2 bases and 7 bases, in that order; junction bases with no gene match: 2. This CDR3 is built from 13 residues. The CDR3 loop reads CAWSRDRGNEQFF. DNA for the CDR3: TGTGCCTGGAGTCGGGACAGGGGAAATGAGCAGTTCTTC.

V usage is TRBV20-1 and J usage is TRBJ2-1; D remains unclear. CDR3 length: 11 amino acids. V lost 3 bases and J lost 16, with 16 bases in between. The V gene's germline CDR1 is DFQATT and CDR2 SNEGSKA (reference sequence). The CDR3 reads CSARPTQVEFF. The CDR3 nucleotides read TGCAGTGCTAGGCCGACTCAGGTGGAATTCTTC.

The rearrangement uses TRBV28 and TRBJ1-5; D is perhaps TRBD1 (5 bases). The germline V and J ends were trimmed by 6 bases and 0 bases, with 15 bases remaining between them. Germline CDR1 MDHEN, CDR2 SYDVKM. There are 16 residues in the CDR3. DNA for the CDR3: TGTGCCAGCAGACCGCCGAGGACACATAGCAATCAGCCCCAGCATTTT. Translation gives CASRPPRTHSNQPQHF.